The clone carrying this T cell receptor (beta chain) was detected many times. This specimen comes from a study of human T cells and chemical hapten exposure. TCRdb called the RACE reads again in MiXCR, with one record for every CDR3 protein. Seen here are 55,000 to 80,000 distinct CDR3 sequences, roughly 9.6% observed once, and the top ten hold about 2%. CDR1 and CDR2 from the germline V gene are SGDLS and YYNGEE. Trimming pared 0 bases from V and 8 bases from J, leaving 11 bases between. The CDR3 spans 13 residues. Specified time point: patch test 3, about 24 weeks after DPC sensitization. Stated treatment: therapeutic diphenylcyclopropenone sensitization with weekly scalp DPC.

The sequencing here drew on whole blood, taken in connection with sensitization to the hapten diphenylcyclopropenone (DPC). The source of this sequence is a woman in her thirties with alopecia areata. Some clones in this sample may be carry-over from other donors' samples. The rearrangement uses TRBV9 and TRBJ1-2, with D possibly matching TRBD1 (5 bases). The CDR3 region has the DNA TGTGCCAGCAGCGTAGGACAGCAAGGCGGCTACACCTTC. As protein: CASSVGQQGGYTF. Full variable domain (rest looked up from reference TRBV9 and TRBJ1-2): DSGVTQTPKHLITATGQRVTLRCSPRSGDLSVYWYQQSLDQGLQFLIQYYNGEERAKGNILERFSAQQFPDLHSELNLSSLELGDSALYFCASSVGQQGGYTFGSGTRLTVV.